Given below is one T cell receptor beta chain in context. The data were obtained in a study of blood T cells in healthy people across ages. From germline, CDR1 is LGHNA and CDR2 YSLEER. The CDR3 covers 17 residues. The J segment lost 5 bases and the V segment lost 0 bases, leaving 12 bases of the junction unmatched. It was with a sample-barcoded 5' primer and a J-beta primer mix that a second PCR of roughly 7 to 12 cycles was run. TCRdb independently ran MiXCR on the 5' RACE reads; one entry per CDR3 protein. The sample lists around 990,000 distinct CDR3 sequences, under 40% occurring once. The sequence was collected from a man younger than 35 in good health. The V gene is TRBV4-3, the J gene TRBJ1-2; 7 bases map to TRBD1. The sequenced sample consisted of blood. The CDR3 is CASSQDPGGSLLYGYTF. The CDR3 coding sequence is TGCGCCAGCAGCCAAGACCCAGGGGGAAGTTTATTGTATGGCTACACCTTC.